The rows below give T cell receptor beta chains drawn from one sample of a study of T-cell reconstitution after alpha-beta-depleted transplantation in children. MiXCR, applied by TCRdb to the PCR reads, yields one record per CDR3 protein. This sample has tens of thousands of distinct CDR3 sequences; roughly 6.6% occur once, and the top ten carry about 2.3%. The specimen was PBMCs from the stem cell graft donor, collected from the stem cell graft. The receptors come from a human donor who donated a stem cell graft to a child with acute lymphoblastic leukemia. The CDR3 runs from the conserved cysteine through the conserved F or W. D genes are given only for firm matches. Some rows mark clone size as missing; the rest say once, few, many or name a class of expanded clone.

cdr3_aa cdr3_nt d_call j_call clone_size v_call
CASSWEGFGYGYTF TGCGCCAGCAGCTGGGAGGGATTCGGCTATGGCTACACCTTC - TRBJ1-2 many TRBV5-1
CASSLGQGAYSGNTIYF TGCGCCAGCAGCTTAGGACAGGGGGCCTACTCTGGAAACACCATATATTTT TRBD1 TRBJ1-3 many TRBV5-1
CSASGHPGDNQPQHF TGCAGTGCTAGCGGTCACCCAGGGGATAATCAGCCCCAGCATTTT - TRBJ1-5 few TRBV20-1
CASSLLGLAGVPRDTDTQYF TGTGCCAGCAGTCTCCTCGGGCTAGCGGGAGTCCCGAGGGACACAGATACGCAGTATTTT TRBD2 TRBJ2-3 many TRBV6-5
CASSVGQTETQYF TGTGCCAGCAGCGTCGGGCAAACGGAGACCCAGTACTTC - TRBJ2-5 - TRBV9
CASSFQEGEQYF TGTGCCAGCAGCTTTCAGGAGGGCGAGCAGTACTTC - TRBJ2-7 few TRBV7-8
CASSVDRGLSQPQHF TGTGCCAGCAGTGTGGACAGGGGGTTGAGTCAGCCCCAGCATTTT TRBD1 TRBJ1-5 - TRBV6-1
CASRLRGVREAIYNEQFF TGTGCAAGTCGCCTTAGAGGGGTACGGGAGGCCATCTACAATGAGCAGTTCTTC - TRBJ2-1 - TRBV12-2
CSVEVGGNTEAFF TGCAGCGTCGAGGTAGGCGGGAACACTGAAGCTTTCTTT - TRBJ1-1 many TRBV29-1
CSAASGKAPDEQFF TGCAGTGCCGCTAGCGGGAAGGCCCCCGATGAGCAGTTCTTC TRBD2 TRBJ2-1 many TRBV20-1
CASSYVYTSIYEQYF TGTGCCAGCAGTTACGTATATACTTCGATCTACGAGCAGTACTTC - TRBJ2-7 few TRBV6-2/TRBV6-3
CASSKLGRGRDYGYTF TGTGCCAGCAGCAAATTAGGCAGGGGTCGTGACTATGGCTACACCTTC - TRBJ1-2 many TRBV21-1
CASSQDRGAGNSPLHF TGTGCCAGCAGCCAAGATAGGGGGGCAGGGAATTCACCCCTCCACTTT - TRBJ1-6 - TRBV4-2
CASRPSGQLNEKLFF TGTGCCAGCAGGCCATCGGGACAGCTGAATGAAAAACTGTTTTTT TRBD1 TRBJ1-4 - TRBV6-2/TRBV6-3
CASSPALGPTEQYF TGTGCCAGCAGCCCGGCTCTCGGGCCCACCGAGCAGTACTTC - TRBJ2-7 few TRBV6-1
CASSLTGGSGNTIYF TGTGCCAGCAGCCTGACAGGGGGCAGTGGAAACACCATATATTTT TRBD1 TRBJ1-3 many TRBV3-1
CSARIVGRRATQDTQYF TGCAGTGCTAGAATAGTTGGGAGGCGGGCTACTCAGGATACGCAGTATTTT - TRBJ2-3 many TRBV20-1
CASSLEGGDYEQYF TGTGCCAGCAGCTTGGAGGGTGGTGACTACGAGCAGTACTTC - TRBJ2-7 many TRBV5-4
CAISLGSSYNSPLHF TGTGCCATCAGTTTGGGCAGCTCCTATAATTCACCCCTCCACTTT - TRBJ1-6 many TRBV27
CASSPSPSNTEAFF TGTGCCAGCAGCCCCTCCCCCAGTAACACTGAAGCTTTCTTT - TRBJ1-1 many TRBV11-2
CASRAAGGHGYTF TGTGCCAGCAGAGCCGCAGGGGGCCATGGCTACACCTTC TRBD1 TRBJ1-2 many TRBV6-2/TRBV6-3
CASSLARTGEIGYTF TGTGCCAGCAGCTTGGCTAGGACAGGGGAAATAGGCTACACCTTC TRBD1 TRBJ1-2 few TRBV5-4
CASTIDGTQETQYF TGTGCCAGCACCATTGACGGGACCCAAGAGACCCAGTACTTC - TRBJ2-5 - TRBV6-2/TRBV6-3
CASSLEPDTGELFF TGCGCCAGCAGCTTGGAGCCGGACACCGGGGAGCTGTTTTTT - TRBJ2-2 many TRBV5-1
CASTQGSFYEQYF TGTGCCAGCACCCAGGGCAGCTTCTACGAGCAGTACTTC - TRBJ2-7 many TRBV7-9
CAWGGRGREQFF TGTGCCTGGGGGGGTCGGGGGCGTGAGCAGTTCTTC - TRBJ2-1 many TRBV7-2
CSARALRDGQYF TGCAGTGCTAGAGCGCTAAGGGACGGTCAGTACTTC - TRBJ2-7 medium-sized TRBV20-1
CASSLRQGLVLTGELFF TGTGCCAGCAGCCTCCGACAGGGACTAGTTCTCACCGGGGAGCTGTTTTTT - TRBJ2-2 - TRBV7-8
CASSVGGGTNTEAFF TGTGCCAGCAGCGTAGGAGGCGGAACGAACACTGAAGCTTTCTTT - TRBJ1-1 few TRBV9
CASTPGRSNTEAFF TGTGCCAGCACCCCTGGACGGAGTAACACTGAAGCTTTCTTT - TRBJ1-1 many TRBV3-1
CASSPSPAYEQYF TGTGCCAGCAGCCCTTCTCCCGCGTACGAGCAGTACTTC - TRBJ2-7 many TRBV7-9
CASSLTQQRAFF TGTGCCAGCAGCTTAACACAGCAAAGAGCTTTCTTT - TRBJ1-1 many TRBV11-2
CSVEEQGSSYEQYF TGCAGCGTTGAAGAACAGGGCAGCTCCTACGAGCAGTACTTC - TRBJ2-7 many TRBV29-1
CGSGSGYGTDTQYF TGTGGCAGTGGAAGCGGGTACGGCACAGATACGCAGTATTTT - TRBJ2-3 few TRBV27
CASSSGGAETDTQYF TGTGCCAGCAGTTCCGGGGGGGCCGAGACAGATACGCAGTATTTT TRBD2 TRBJ2-3 many TRBV6-2/TRBV6-3
CASGTSSYNEQFF TGTGCCAGCGGGACTAGCTCCTACAATGAGCAGTTCTTC TRBD2 TRBJ2-1 many TRBV6-2/TRBV6-3
CASISRGEGHF TGTGCCAGCATTTCGCGGGGGGAGGGCCACTTT - TRBJ1-6 few TRBV21-1
CASSLEGSSGELFF TGCGCCAGCAGCTTGGAAGGGTCTAGCGGGGAGCTGTTTTTT - TRBJ2-2 many TRBV5-1
CASSPEQGIGEQYF TGTGCCAGCAGCCCAGAACAGGGCATAGGCGAGCAGTACTTC - TRBJ2-7 many TRBV7-9
CASSYASTSARYNVQFF TGTGCCAGCAGTTACGCTTCGACATCGGCAAGATACAATGTGCAGTTCTTC - TRBJ2-1 many TRBV6-5